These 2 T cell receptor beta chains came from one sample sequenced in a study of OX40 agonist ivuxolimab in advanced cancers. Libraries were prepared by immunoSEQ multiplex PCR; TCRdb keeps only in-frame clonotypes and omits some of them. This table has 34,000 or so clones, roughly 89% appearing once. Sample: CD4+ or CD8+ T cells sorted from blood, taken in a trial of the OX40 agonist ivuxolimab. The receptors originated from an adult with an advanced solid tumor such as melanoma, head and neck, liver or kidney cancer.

CDR3 nucleotide sequence: TGCACCAGCAGCCAAGATCGGAGGCCAAGATGCTACGACGAGCAGTACTTC. Its protein product is CTSSQDRRPRCYDEQYF. J is TRBJ2-7 and V is TRBV1; TRBD2, the table's D call, was not compared with the DNA. TRBV1 constitutes a pseudogene. The CDR3 is made up of 17 amino acids.

The CDR3 nucleotides read TGTGCCATCAGTGAGCTCGCCAGGATGAACACTGAAGCTTTCTTT. This gives the protein CAISELARMNTEAFF. This chain joins TRBV10-3 and TRBJ1-1; D gene ambiguous. CDR1 and CDR2 (germline): ENHRY, SYGVKD. V gave up 2 bases and J gave up 0 bases, with 10 bases separating them. This CDR3 has 15 amino acids.